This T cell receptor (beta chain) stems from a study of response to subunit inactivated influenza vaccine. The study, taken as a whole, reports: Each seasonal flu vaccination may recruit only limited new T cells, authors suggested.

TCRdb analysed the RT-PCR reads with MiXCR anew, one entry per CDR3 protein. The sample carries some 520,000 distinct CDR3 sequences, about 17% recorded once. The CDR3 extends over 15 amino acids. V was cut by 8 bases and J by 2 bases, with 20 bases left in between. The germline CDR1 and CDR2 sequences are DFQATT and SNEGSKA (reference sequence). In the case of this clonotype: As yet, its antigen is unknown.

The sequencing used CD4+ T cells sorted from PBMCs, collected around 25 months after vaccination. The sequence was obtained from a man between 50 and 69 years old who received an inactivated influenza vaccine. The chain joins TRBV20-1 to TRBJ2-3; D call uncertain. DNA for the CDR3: TGCAGTTCTAATAAGTTCGGCGGACCCACAGATACGCAGTATTTT. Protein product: CSSNKFGGPTDTQYF.